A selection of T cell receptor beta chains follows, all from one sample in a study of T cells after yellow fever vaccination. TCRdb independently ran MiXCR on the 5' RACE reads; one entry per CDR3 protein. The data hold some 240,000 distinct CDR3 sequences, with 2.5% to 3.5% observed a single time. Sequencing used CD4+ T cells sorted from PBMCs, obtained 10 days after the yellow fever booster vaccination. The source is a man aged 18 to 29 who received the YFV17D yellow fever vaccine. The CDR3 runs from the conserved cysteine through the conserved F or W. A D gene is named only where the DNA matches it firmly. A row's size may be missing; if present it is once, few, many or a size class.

CASSWGILAGGTDTQYF	TGCGCCAGCAGCTGGGGGATATTAGCGGGGGGCACAGATACGCAGTATTTT	few	TRBD2	TRBV5-1	TRBJ2-3
CASEGEGQNNEKLFF	TGTGCCAGCGAGGGTGAGGGACAAAATAATGAAAAACTGTTTTTT	many	NA	TRBV6-1	TRBJ1-4
CASSSAGGYGYTF	TGTGCCAGCAGCTCCGCAGGCGGGTATGGCTACACCTTC	many	NA	TRBV7-2	TRBJ1-2
CASSDTYPGTGGAPNYGYTF	TGCGCCAGCAGCGATACATACCCCGGGACAGGGGGCGCCCCTAACTATGGCTACACCTTC	many	TRBD1	TRBV5-1	TRBJ1-2
CASSPQHGSDTQYF	TGTGCCAGCTCACCACAACATGGATCAGATACGCAGTATTTT	many	NA	TRBV18	TRBJ2-3
CASSYVDRRSPLHF	TGTGCCAGCAGTTACGTGGATCGACGATCACCCCTCCACTTT	NA	NA	TRBV6-5	TRBJ1-6
CASSLGGAGQPQHF	TGTGCCAGCAGTTTAGGAGGGGCTGGGCAGCCCCAGCATTTT	NA	NA	TRBV28	TRBJ1-5
CASSSQGPYEQYF	TGCGCCAGCAGCTCACAGGGCCCCTACGAGCAGTACTTC	many	NA	TRBV5-1	TRBJ2-7
CASSYVGQGGYTF	TGTGCCAGCAGTTACGTTGGACAGGGGGGCTACACCTTC	many	TRBD1	TRBV6-5	TRBJ1-2
CAVRHRTDTQYF	TGTGCGGTGCGGCATCGCACAGATACGCAGTATTTT	few	NA	TRBV6-2/TRBV6-3	TRBJ2-3
CASSEGQGYGYTF	TGTGCCAGCAGCGAGGGACAGGGCTATGGCTACACCTTC	NA	TRBD1	TRBV6-5	TRBJ1-2
CASSQGGYLEETQYF	TGTGCCAGCAGCCAAGGGGGGTACCTGGAGGAGACCCAGTACTTC	NA	NA	TRBV4-2	TRBJ2-5
CSVRSERYYGYTF	TGCAGCGTTCGGAGCGAACGATACTATGGCTACACCTTC	many	NA	TRBV29-1	TRBJ1-2
CASSLDQGSYYGYTF	TGTGCCAGCAGTTTAGATCAGGGGTCTTACTATGGCTACACCTTC	few	NA	TRBV12-3/TRBV12-4	TRBJ1-2
CASSPFGQNYGYTF	TGTGCCAGCAGTCCTTTCGGACAGAACTATGGCTACACCTTC	NA	NA	TRBV27	TRBJ1-2
CASEAQLNQPQHF	TGTGCCAGCGAGGCACAGCTCAATCAGCCCCAGCATTTT	many	NA	TRBV12-3/TRBV12-4	TRBJ1-5
CASSPGGVNTEAFF	TGTGCCAGCTCCCCGGGGGGAGTGAACACTGAAGCTTTCTTT	few	NA	TRBV18	TRBJ1-1
CASSLGARQPQHF	TGTGCCAGCAGCTTAGGGGCGCGGCAGCCCCAGCATTTT	many	NA	TRBV7-2	TRBJ1-5
CASSSGQGEQYF	TGCGCCAGCAGCTCAGGGCAAGGGGAGCAGTACTTC	many	NA	TRBV5-1	TRBJ2-7
CASSSGTAWTIYF	TGTGCCAGCAGCTCCGGGACAGCCTGGACCATATATTTT	many	TRBD1	TRBV5-5	TRBJ1-3
CASSLAPLGGYTF	TGTGCCAGCAGCTTGGCCCCCCTCGGGGGCTACACCTTC	many	NA	TRBV7-8	TRBJ1-2
CASSLAGGPDIQYF	TGCGCCAGCAGCTTGGCAGGGGGCCCTGACATTCAGTACTTC	many	TRBD1	TRBV5-1	TRBJ2-4
CASSYSARLGILNTEAFF	TGTGCCAGCAGTTACTCGGCTCGTCTGGGGATTTTGAACACTGAAGCTTTCTTT	many	NA	TRBV6-2/TRBV6-3	TRBJ1-1
CSPGLGTDTQYF	TGCAGTCCGGGACTAGGGACAGATACGCAGTATTTT	many	TRBD2	TRBV20-1	TRBJ2-3
CASYEDSHGYTF	TGCGCCAGCTATGAGGACTCCCATGGCTACACCTTC	many	NA	TRBV5-1	TRBJ1-2